The clone carrying this T cell receptor (beta chain) was recorded a few times. Its antigen is currently unknown. CDR3 length: 14 residues. Trimming left V 4 bases short and J 1 base short, with 12 bases between. Per the germline V gene, CDR1 is SGHRS and CDR2 is YFSETQ. Using a J-beta primer mix together with a sample-barcoded 5' primer, a second PCR was run for roughly 6 to 12 cycles. TCRdb re-derived calls from the 5' RACE reads in MiXCR, one entry per CDR3 protein. This table holds about 1.7 million distinct CDR3 sequences, roughly 28% found once. This specimen comes from a study of blood T cells in healthy people across ages. Study outcomes and limitations: Observed TCR beta diversity showed a strong correlation with the percentage of naive T cells as measured by flow cytometry. Lack of knowledge of donor CMV status possibly confounded expanded clonotype changes.

What was sequenced was blood. This receptor was obtained from a woman aged 25 to 45 in good health. The chain recombines TRBV5-1 with TRBJ2-7; D gene unclear. The CDR3 region has the DNA TGCGCCAGCAGCCATGCGGCTCTTTCCTACGAGCAGTACTTC. Its translation is CASSHAALSYEQYF. Full variable domain (outside the CDR3, taken from reference TRBV5-1 and TRBJ2-7): KAGVTQTPRYLIKTRGQQVTLSCSPISGHRSVSWYQQTPGQGLQFLFEYFSETQRNKGNFPGRFSGRQFSNSRSEMNVSTLELGDSALYLCASSHAALSYEQYFGPGTRLTVT.